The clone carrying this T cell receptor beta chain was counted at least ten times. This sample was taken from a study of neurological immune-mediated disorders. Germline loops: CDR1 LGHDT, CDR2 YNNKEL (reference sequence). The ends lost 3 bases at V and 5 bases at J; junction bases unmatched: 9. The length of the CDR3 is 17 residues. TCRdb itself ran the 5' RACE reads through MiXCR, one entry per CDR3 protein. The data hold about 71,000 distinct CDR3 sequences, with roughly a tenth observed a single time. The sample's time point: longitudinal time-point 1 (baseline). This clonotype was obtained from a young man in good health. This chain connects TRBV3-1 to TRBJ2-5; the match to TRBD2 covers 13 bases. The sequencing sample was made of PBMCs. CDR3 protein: CASSQAGLAGDRETQYF. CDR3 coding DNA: TGTGCCAGCAGCCAGGCTGGACTAGCGGGAGACAGGGAGACCCAGTACTTC.